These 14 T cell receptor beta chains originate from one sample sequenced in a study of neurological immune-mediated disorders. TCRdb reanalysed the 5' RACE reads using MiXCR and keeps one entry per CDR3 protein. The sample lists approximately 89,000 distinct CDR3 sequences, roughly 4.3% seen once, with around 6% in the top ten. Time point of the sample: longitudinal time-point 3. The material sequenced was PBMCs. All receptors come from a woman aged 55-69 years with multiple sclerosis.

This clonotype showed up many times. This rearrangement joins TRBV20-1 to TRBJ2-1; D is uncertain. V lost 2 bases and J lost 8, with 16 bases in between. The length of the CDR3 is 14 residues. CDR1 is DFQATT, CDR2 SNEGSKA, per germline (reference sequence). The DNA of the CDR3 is TGCAGTGCTAGAAAACAAATGGGTCTCTATGAGCAGTTCTTC. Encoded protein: CSARKQMGLYEQFF.

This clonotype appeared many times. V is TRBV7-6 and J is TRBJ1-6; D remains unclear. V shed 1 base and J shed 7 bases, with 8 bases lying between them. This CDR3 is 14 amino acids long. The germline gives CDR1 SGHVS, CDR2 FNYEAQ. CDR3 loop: CASSLGSQNSPLHF. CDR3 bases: TGTGCCAGCAGCTTAGGTTCTCAAAATTCACCCCTCCACTTT.

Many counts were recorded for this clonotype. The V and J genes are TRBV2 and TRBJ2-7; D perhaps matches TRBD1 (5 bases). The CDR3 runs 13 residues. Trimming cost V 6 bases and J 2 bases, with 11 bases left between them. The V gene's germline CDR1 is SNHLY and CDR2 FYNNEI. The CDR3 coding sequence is TGTGCCAGCAGAGCGACAGTGGCCTACGAGCAGTACTTC. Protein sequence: CASRATVAYEQYF. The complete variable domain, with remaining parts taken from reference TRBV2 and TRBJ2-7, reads EPEVTQTPSHQVTQMGQEVILRCVPISNHLYFYWYRQILGQKVEFLVSFYNNEISEKSEIFDDQFSVERPDGSNFTLKIRSTKLEDSAMYFCASRATVAYEQYFGPGTRLTVT.

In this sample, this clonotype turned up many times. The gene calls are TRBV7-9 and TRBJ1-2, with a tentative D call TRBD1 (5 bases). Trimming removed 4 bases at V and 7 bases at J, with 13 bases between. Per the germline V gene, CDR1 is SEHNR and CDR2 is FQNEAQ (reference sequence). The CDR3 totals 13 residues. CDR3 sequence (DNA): TGTGCCAGCAGCTCCGGCAGGGTCGCTGGCTACACCTTC. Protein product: CASSSGRVAGYTF.

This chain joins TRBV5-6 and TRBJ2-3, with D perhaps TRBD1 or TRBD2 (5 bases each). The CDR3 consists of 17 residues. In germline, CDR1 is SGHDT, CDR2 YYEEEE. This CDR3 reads CVNSLVVGRLYTDTQYF. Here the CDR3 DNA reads TGTGTCAACAGCCTCGTAGTGGGACGGCTTTACACAGATACGCAGTATTTT. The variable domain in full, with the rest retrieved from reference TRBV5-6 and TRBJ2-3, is DAGVTQSPTHLIKTRGQQVTLRCSPKSGHDTVSWYQQALGQGPQFIFQYYEEEERQRGNFPDRFSGHQFPNYSSELNVNALLLGDSALYLCVNSLVVGRLYTDTQYFGPGTRLTVL.

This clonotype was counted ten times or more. DNA of the CDR3: TGTGCCAGCAGCGCGACGGGACAGGGGGCCTTCTTGTCAGATACGCAGTATTTT. Protein: CASSATGQGAFLSDTQYF. The gene calls are TRBV7-2 and TRBJ2-3; 12 bases align to TRBD1. Per germline, CDR1 SGHTA and CDR2 FQGNSA. The CDR3 extends over 18 amino acids. J lost 4 bases, V lost 5 bases, and 13 bases had no gene match.

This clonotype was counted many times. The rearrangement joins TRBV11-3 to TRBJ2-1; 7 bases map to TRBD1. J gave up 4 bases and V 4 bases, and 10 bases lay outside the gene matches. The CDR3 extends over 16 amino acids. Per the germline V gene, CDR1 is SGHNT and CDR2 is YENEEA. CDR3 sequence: CASSSSSGGVYNEQFF. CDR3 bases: TGTGCCAGCAGCTCCTCTTCAGGGGGAGTGTACAATGAGCAGTTCTTC.

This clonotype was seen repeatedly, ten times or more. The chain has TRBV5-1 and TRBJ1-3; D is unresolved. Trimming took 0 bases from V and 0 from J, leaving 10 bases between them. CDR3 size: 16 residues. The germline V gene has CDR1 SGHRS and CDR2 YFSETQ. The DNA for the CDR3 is TGCGCCAGCAGCTTGGGGCAACGTGGCTCTGGAAACACCATATATTTT. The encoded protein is CASSLGQRGSGNTIYF.

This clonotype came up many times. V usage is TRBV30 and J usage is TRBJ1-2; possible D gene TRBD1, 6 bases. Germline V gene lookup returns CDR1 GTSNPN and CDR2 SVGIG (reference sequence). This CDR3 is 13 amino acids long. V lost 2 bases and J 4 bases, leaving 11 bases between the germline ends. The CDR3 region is CAWSSEGGYGYTF. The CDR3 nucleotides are TGTGCCTGGAGTTCAGAGGGGGGCTATGGCTACACCTTC.

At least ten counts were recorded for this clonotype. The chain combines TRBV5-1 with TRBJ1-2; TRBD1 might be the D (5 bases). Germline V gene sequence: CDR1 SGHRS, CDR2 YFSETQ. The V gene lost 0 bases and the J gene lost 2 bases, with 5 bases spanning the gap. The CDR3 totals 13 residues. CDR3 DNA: TGCGCCAGCAGCTTGGAGGGGAACTATGGCTACACCTTC. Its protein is CASSLEGNYGYTF.

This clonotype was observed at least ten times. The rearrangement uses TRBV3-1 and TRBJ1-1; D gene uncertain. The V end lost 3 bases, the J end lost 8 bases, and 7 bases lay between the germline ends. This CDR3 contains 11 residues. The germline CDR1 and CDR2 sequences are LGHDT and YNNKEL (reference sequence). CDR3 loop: CASSQKDEAFF. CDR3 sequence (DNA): TGTGCCAGCAGCCAGAAAGACGAAGCTTTCTTT.

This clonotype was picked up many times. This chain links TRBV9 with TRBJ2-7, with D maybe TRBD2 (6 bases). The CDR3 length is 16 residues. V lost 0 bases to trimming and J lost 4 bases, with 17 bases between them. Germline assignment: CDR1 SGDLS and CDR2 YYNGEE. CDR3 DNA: TGTGCCAGCAGCGTAGCGGCGGGGCTGGAATTATACGAGCAGTACTTC. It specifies CASSVAAGLELYEQYF.

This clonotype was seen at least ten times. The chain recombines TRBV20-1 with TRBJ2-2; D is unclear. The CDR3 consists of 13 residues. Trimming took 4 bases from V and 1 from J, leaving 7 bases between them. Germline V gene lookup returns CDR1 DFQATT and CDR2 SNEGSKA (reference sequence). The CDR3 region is CSATRQNTGELFF. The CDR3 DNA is TGCAGTGCTACCCGACAGAACACCGGGGAGCTGTTTTTT.

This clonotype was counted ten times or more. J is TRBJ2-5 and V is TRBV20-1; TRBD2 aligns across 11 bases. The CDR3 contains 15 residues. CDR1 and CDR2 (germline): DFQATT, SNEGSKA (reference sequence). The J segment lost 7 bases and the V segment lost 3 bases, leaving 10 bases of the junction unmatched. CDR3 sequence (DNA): TGCAGTGCTAGTCAAGCTAGCGGGGGGCCGGCGACCCAGTACTTC. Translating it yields CSASQASGGPATQYF.